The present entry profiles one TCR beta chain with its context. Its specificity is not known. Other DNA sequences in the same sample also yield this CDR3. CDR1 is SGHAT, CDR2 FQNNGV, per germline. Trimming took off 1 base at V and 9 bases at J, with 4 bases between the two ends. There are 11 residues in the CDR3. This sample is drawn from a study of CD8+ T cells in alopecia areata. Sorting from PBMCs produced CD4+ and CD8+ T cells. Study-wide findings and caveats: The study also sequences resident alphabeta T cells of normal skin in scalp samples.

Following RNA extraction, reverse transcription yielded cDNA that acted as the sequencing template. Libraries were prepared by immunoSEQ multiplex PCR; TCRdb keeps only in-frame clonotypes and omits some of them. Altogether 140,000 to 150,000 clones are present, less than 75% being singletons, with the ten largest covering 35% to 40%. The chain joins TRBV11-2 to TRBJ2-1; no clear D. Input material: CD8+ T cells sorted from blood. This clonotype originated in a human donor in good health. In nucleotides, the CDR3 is TGTGCCAGCAGCTTAGGTGTTGAGCAGTTCTTC. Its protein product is CASSLGVEQFF.